This is a list of T cell receptor beta chains from one sample in a study of blood T cell repertoires in COVID-19. Some clones are missing from TCRdb's copy, which holds only in-frame ones; the method was immunoSEQ multiplex PCR. The sample has approximately 47,000 clones; around 88% are singletons. The source material was peripheral blood. The receptors derive from a woman aged 60-75 years with acute or convalescent COVID-19. The CDR3 runs from the conserved cysteine through the conserved F or W. The D gene is left open where the match is weak. Size values are once, few and many counts, or a class for expanded clones, and some rows have none.

d_gene	j_gene	v_gene	abundance	len	CDR3nt	CDR3aa
-	TRBJ1-2	TRBV7-6	once	16	TGTGCCAGCAGCTTAGAACCAGGGACATCTAACTATGGCTACACCTTC	CASSLEPGTSNYGYTF
-	TRBJ1-5	TRBV7-2	-	15	TGTGCCAGCGGAGGAAGGGGGTCTATCAATCAGCCCCAGCATTTT	CASGGRGSINQPQHF
TRBD1	TRBJ1-2	TRBV19	few	14	TGTGCCAGTAGTAACCAAGGGGGCGCGGATGGCTACACCTTC	CASSNQGGADGYTF
-	TRBJ2-2	TRBV2	-	15	TGTGCCAGCAAAGGAGAACCGACGAACACCGGGGAGCTGTTTTTT	CASKGEPTNTGELFF
TRBD2	TRBJ2-1	TRBV20-1	-	16	TGCAGTGCTAGTCCCCTACTAGCGGCGCTCTACAATGAGCAGTTCTTC	CSASPLLAALYNEQFF
-	TRBJ1-3	TRBV28	-	15	TGTGCCAGCAGTAGCCCGGAGGCCTCTGGTAACACCATATATTTT	CASSSPEASGNTIYF
TRBD1	TRBJ2-1	TRBV29-1	-	15	TGCAGCGTCCAGGGGGAGAGGAGACATTACAATGAGCAGTTCTTC	CSVQGERRHYNEQFF
-	TRBJ1-1	TRBV7-9	-	11	TGTGCCAGCAGCGTAAGACAGGAAGCTTTCTTT	CASSVRQEAFF
TRBD1	TRBJ1-1	TRBV18	once	16	TGTGCCAGCTCACCCCAGGGGGCAGGGACGAACACTGAAGCTTTCTTT	CASSPQGAGTNTEAFF
-	TRBJ2-6	TRBV3-1/TRBV3-2	-	18	TGTGCCAGCAGCCCAATTCCAAGCTGGAGCTCTGGGGCCAACGTCCTGACTTTC	CASSPIPSWSSGANVLTF
TRBD1	TRBJ1-2	TRBV4-2	-	15	TGTGCCAGCAGCCAAGCAGGGGGCCCTCTCTATGGCTACACCTTC	CASSQAGGPLYGYTF
-	TRBJ1-3	TRBV5-1	-	13	TGCGCCAGCAGCTTGACAGGTGGTGACACCATATATTTT	CASSLTGGDTIYF
TRBD2	TRBJ2-5	TRBV5-1	-	16	TGCGCCAGCAGCCCCCCGGGGACTACACCCGGGGAGACCCAGTACTTC	CASSPPGTTPGETQYF
-	TRBJ1-5	TRBV12-2	-	17	TGTGCACCCCGGGGGGCAGCTATACTTTATAGCAATCAGCCCCAGCATTTT	CAPRGAAILYSNQPQHF